These T cell receptor beta chains were read from a single sample in a study of T cell responses to AZD1222 COVID-19 vaccine. Using immunoSEQ multiplex PCR, the repertoire was profiled, and TCRdb retains in-frame clones only, with some absent. The table has 85,000 to 130,000 clones, over 90% seen once. This material consisted of peripheral blood, taken on day 0 of AZD1222 vaccination. These receptors originate from an adult in good health. CDR3s include the opening cysteine and the closing phenylalanine or tryptophan. A D gene is named only where the DNA matches it firmly. Rows give clone size only sometimes, using once, few, many, or a class for an expanded clone.

V gene: TRBV7-9
clone size: NA
J gene: TRBJ2-7
D gene: NA
CDR3 DNA: TGTGCCAGCAGCCCCACAGGGTACGAGCAGTACTTC
CDR3 protein: CASSPTGYEQYF

V gene: TRBV5-1
clone size: NA
J gene: TRBJ2-2
D gene: TRBD2
CDR3 DNA: TGCGCCAGCACCGGGACTAGCGTGACCGGGGAGCTGTTTTTT
CDR3 protein: CASTGTSVTGELFF

V gene: TRBV11-2
clone size: NA
J gene: TRBJ2-2
D gene: NA
CDR3 DNA: TGTGCCAGCAGCCCTTTAAATAGGTACACCGGGGAGCTGTTTTTT
CDR3 protein: CASSPLNRYTGELFF

V gene: TRBV11-2
clone size: NA
J gene: TRBJ1-1
D gene: TRBD1
CDR3 DNA: TGTGCCAGCAGCTTTGGGGGACAGGGGGCGCGGTTGGCAGCTTTCTTT
CDR3 protein: CASSFGGQGARLAAFF

V gene: TRBV5-1
clone size: NA
J gene: TRBJ2-2
D gene: TRBD1
CDR3 DNA: TGCGCCAGCAGCTTGAGGTCCGGGACAGGGGGCTGGCGGGAGCTGTTTTTT
CDR3 protein: CASSLRSGTGGWRELFF

V gene: TRBV5-6
clone size: NA
J gene: TRBJ1-2
D gene: NA
CDR3 DNA: TGTGCCAGCAGCTTGGTGGAGGGTCAGGACCTTTCACGCTACTACACCTTC
CDR3 protein: CASSLVEGQDLSRYYTF

V gene: TRBV5-1
clone size: NA
J gene: TRBJ2-3
D gene: TRBD1
CDR3 DNA: TGCGCCAGCAGCTTGGGGGGGACAGGCACAGATACGCAGTATTTT
CDR3 protein: CASSLGGTGTDTQYF

V gene: TRBV3-1/TRBV3-2
clone size: NA
J gene: TRBJ2-7
D gene: TRBD2
CDR3 DNA: TGTGCCAGCAGCCTGGGACTAGCCAGCTCCTACGAGCAGTACTTC
CDR3 protein: CASSLGLASSYEQYF

V gene: TRBV7-3
clone size: NA
J gene: TRBJ2-5
D gene: NA
CDR3 DNA: TGTGCCAGCAGCTTAATCCCTGGGGCGATGGAGACCCAGTACTTC
CDR3 protein: CASSLIPGAMETQYF

V gene: TRBV4-1
clone size: NA
J gene: TRBJ2-1
D gene: NA
CDR3 DNA: TGCGCCAGCAGCCAAGATTCGAGGGACCAGCAGTTCTTC
CDR3 protein: CASSQDSRDQQFF

V gene: TRBV2
clone size: NA
J gene: TRBJ1-6
D gene: NA
CDR3 DNA: TGTGCCAGCAGTGATCAGGGGACCAGTAATTCACCCCTCCACTTT
CDR3 protein: CASSDQGTSNSPLHF

V gene: TRBV11-2
clone size: NA
J gene: TRBJ2-7
D gene: TRBD2
CDR3 DNA: TGTGCCAGCAGCTTAGAAACGGTCTTGGCGACTAGCGGGTTGTGGGAGCAGTACTTC
CDR3 protein: CASSLETVLATSGLWEQYF

V gene: TRBV6-1
clone size: NA
J gene: TRBJ2-7
D gene: TRBD2
CDR3 DNA: TGTGCCAGCAGTGAACAGCCCCACGTAGCGGGAGGCTCCGAGCAGTACTTC
CDR3 protein: CASSEQPHVAGGSEQYF

V gene: TRBV28
clone size: NA
J gene: TRBJ1-1
D gene: NA
CDR3 DNA: TGTGCCACCCGCCGGGGGGGCGCATCTGAAGCTTTCTTT
CDR3 protein: CATRRGGASEAFF

V gene: TRBV11-3
clone size: NA
J gene: TRBJ2-1
D gene: TRBD2
CDR3 DNA: TGTGCCAGCAGCGGGACTACTCTCTTTGAGCAGTTCTTC
CDR3 protein: CASSGTTLFEQFF

V gene: TRBV29-1
clone size: NA
J gene: TRBJ2-7
D gene: TRBD1
CDR3 DNA: TGCAGCGTGCACAGGGGTTACGAGCAGTACTTC
CDR3 protein: CSVHRGYEQYF

V gene: TRBV15
clone size: NA
J gene: TRBJ2-1
D gene: NA
CDR3 DNA: TGTGCCACCAGCAGAGATCTTGGGCGGGACGAGCAGTTCTTC
CDR3 protein: CATSRDLGRDEQFF

V gene: TRBV7-3
clone size: NA
J gene: TRBJ2-3
D gene: NA
CDR3 DNA: TGTGCCAGCAGCTTGGACTTAGAAGATACGCAGTATTTT
CDR3 protein: CASSLDLEDTQYF

V gene: TRBV6-6
clone size: once
J gene: TRBJ2-1
D gene: NA
CDR3 DNA: TGTGCCACCGGAATCTACAATGAGCAGTTCTTC
CDR3 protein: CATGIYNEQFF

V gene: TRBV12-5
clone size: once
J gene: TRBJ1-3
D gene: NA
CDR3 DNA: TGTGCTAGTGGTTTGTCACGGGAGGCCCTTTACTCTGGAAACACCATATATTTT
CDR3 protein: CASGLSREALYSGNTIYF

V gene: TRBV30
clone size: NA
J gene: TRBJ2-2
D gene: NA
CDR3 DNA: TGTGCCTGGCAGGGAATATTTCGCACCGGGGAGCTGTTTTTT
CDR3 protein: CAWQGIFRTGELFF

V gene: TRBV29-1
clone size: NA
J gene: TRBJ1-1
D gene: TRBD1
CDR3 DNA: TGCAGCGGCTCAGGGGGCTTGGCTGAAGCTTTCTTT
CDR3 protein: CSGSGGLAEAFF

V gene: TRBV27
clone size: NA
J gene: TRBJ2-7
D gene: TRBD2
CDR3 DNA: TGTGCCAGCAGTTCCCCCCCGGGAGGGGAGCAGTACTTC
CDR3 protein: CASSSPPGGEQYF

V gene: TRBV7-7
clone size: NA
J gene: TRBJ2-3
D gene: NA
CDR3 DNA: TGTGCTAGCAGCTCTAACGGGGGAGATACGCAGTATTTT
CDR3 protein: CASSSNGGDTQYF

V gene: TRBV7-3
clone size: NA
J gene: TRBJ2-3
D gene: NA
CDR3 DNA: TGTGCCAGCAGCATGGAGTCAGCCACAATTGATACGCAGTATTTT
CDR3 protein: CASSMESATIDTQYF

V gene: TRBV25-1
clone size: NA
J gene: TRBJ1-1
D gene: NA
CDR3 DNA: TGTGCCAGCAGTGAAGTGGGAACTGAAGCTTTCTTT
CDR3 protein: CASSEVGTEAFF